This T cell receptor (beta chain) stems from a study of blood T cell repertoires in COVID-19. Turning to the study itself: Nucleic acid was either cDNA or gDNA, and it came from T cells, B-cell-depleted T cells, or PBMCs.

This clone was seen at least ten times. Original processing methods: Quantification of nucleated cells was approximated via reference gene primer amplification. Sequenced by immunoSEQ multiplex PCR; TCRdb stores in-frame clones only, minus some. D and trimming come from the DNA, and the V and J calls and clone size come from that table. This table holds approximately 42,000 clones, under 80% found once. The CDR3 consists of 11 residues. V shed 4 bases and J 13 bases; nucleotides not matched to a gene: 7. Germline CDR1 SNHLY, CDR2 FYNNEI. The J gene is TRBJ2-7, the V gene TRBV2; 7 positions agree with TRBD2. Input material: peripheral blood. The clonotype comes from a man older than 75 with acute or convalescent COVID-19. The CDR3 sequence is CASSVGGTPYF. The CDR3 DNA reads TGTGCCAGCAGTGTCGGGGGGACCCCCTACTTC.